This TCR beta chain is drawn from a study of shared clonotypes between healthy human individuals. Here immunoSEQ multiplex PCR was the method, and the copy in TCRdb shows in-frame clones only, minus some. The sample has just under 350,000 clones, 70% to 75% seen once. From germline, CDR1 is MNHEY and CDR2 SMNVEV (reference sequence). CDR3 length: 15 amino acids. V was cut by 5 bases and J by 0 bases, with 8 bases left in between. This clone is a singleton in its sample. V and J are TRBV27 and TRBJ2-6, with D possibly TRBD1 on 5 matching bases. The sequenced sample was memory CD4+ T cells sorted from blood. Regarding subset: CD45RA-negative fraction. The sequence came from a man aged 25 to 45 in good health. For the CDR3, the DNA is TGTGCCAGCAGTGACAGAAGCTCTGGGGCCAACGTCCTGACTTTC. Protein sequence: CASSDRSSGANVLTF.